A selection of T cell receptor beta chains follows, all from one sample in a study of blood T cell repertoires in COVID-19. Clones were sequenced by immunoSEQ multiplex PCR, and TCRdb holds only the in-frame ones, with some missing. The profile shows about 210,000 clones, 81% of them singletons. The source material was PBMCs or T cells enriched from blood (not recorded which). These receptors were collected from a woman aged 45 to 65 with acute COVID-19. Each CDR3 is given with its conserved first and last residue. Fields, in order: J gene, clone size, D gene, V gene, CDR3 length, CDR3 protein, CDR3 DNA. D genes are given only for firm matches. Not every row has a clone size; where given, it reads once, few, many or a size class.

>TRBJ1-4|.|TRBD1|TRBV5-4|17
CASSLQGQGFTNEKLFF
TGTGCCAGCAGCTTGCAAGGACAGGGCTTCACTAATGAAAAACTGTTTTTT
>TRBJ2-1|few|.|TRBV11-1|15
CASSLRDSSYNEQFF
TGTGCCAGCAGCTTGCGGGACAGCTCCTACAATGAGCAGTTCTTC
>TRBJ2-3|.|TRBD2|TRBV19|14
CASSSGGDTDTQYF
TGTGCCAGTAGTAGCGGGGGGGACACAGATACGCAGTATTTT
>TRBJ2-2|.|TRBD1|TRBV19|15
CASTTGGVNTGELFF
TGTGCCAGTACTACAGGGGGCGTGAACACCGGGGAGCTGTTTTTT
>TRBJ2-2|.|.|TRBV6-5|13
CASTPGGSGELFF
TGTGCCAGCACCCCCGGAGGTTCCGGGGAGCTGTTTTTT
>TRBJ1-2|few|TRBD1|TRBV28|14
CASIATGRVYGYTF
TGTGCCAGCATTGCGACAGGGAGAGTCTATGGCTACACCTTC
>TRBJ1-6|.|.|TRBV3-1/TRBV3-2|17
CASSQVFRQAPFSPLHF
TGTGCCAGCAGCCAAGTTTTTCGGCAGGCCCCTTTTTCACCCCTCCACTTT
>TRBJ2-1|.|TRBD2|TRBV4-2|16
CASSQEGAGGLYEQFF
TGTGCCAGCAGCCAAGAAGGGGCGGGAGGGCTGTATGAGCAGTTCTTC
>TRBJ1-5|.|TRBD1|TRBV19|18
CASRITGTELYSNQPQHF
TGTGCCAGTAGGATTACCGGGACAGAACTTTATAGCAATCAGCCCCAGCATTTT
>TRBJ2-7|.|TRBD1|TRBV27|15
CASSRTGGMWYEQYF
TGTGCCAGCAGTAGAACAGGGGGCATGTGGTACGAGCAGTACTTC
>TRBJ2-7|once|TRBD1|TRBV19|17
CASSAIAPGQGKNEQYF
TGTGCCAGTAGTGCCATCGCTCCGGGACAGGGGAAGAACGAGCAGTACTTC
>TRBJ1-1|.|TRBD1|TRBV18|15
CASSPLQTGDTEAFF
TGTGCCAGCTCTCCTCTTCAAACAGGGGACACTGAAGCTTTCTTT
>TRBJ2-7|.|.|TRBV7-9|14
CASSSGERAYEQYF
TGTGCCAGCAGCTCGGGGGAACGGGCCTACGAGCAGTACTTC
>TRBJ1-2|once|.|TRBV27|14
CASSLKAGGYGYTF
TGTGCCAGCAGTTTAAAAGCGGGCGGCTATGGCTACACCTTC
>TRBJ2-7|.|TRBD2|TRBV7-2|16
CASSLQTSGGRYEQYF
TGTGCCAGCAGCTTACAAACTAGCGGGGGACGGTACGAGCAGTACTTC
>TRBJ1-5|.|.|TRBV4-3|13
CASSQDRDQPQHF
TGCGCCAGCAGCCAAGACAGGGATCAGCCCCAGCATTTT